This TCR beta chain originates from a study of STAT3 mutations in large granular lymphocyte leukemia. At the level of the study: Under 50% of treated T-LGLL patients showed hematologic response to immunosuppression. Findings and limits, study-wide: Every T-cell large granular lymphocyte leukemia patient had at least one immunodominant TCR beta clonotype.

This CDR3 is built from 13 residues. The V gene end was trimmed by 6 bases and the J gene end by 7 bases; junction bases not matched to a gene: 9. In germline, CDR1 is SQVTM, CDR2 ANQGSEA. Measured with immunoSEQ multiplex PCR; TCRdb has only the in-frame clones, and not every one. The repertoire holds roughly 40,000 clones, with 70% to 90% as singletons. In the case of this clone: The antigen remains unidentified.

This TCR was recovered from a human donor with T large granular lymphocyte leukemia. Some clones in this sample may be carry-over from other donors' samples. V usage is TRBV29-1 and J usage is TRBJ2-1, with TRBD1 identical over 7 bases. What was sequenced was PBMCs. CDR3 residues: CSVFHRGRNEQFF. The CDR3, as DNA: TGCAGCGTCTTTCACAGGGGCCGGAATGAGCAGTTCTTC.